The 2 T cell receptor beta chains below all came from one sample that was sequenced in a study of T cells in localized non-small cell lung cancer. TCRdb keeps only in-frame clones here, not all; method: immunoSEQ multiplex PCR. The table includes approximately 40,000 clones, about 90% detected once. The sample consisted of peripheral blood, taken before any cancer treatment. These receptors came from a man aged 40 to 70 with stage I lung adenocarcinoma.

V and J are TRBV11-2 and TRBJ2-6, with D possibly matching TRBD1 (5 bases). The CDR3 length is 16 residues. Trimming shortened V by 5 bases and J by 0 bases, and 11 bases separated the two germline ends. The germline V gene has CDR1 SGHAT and CDR2 FQNNGV. The DNA for the CDR3 is TGTGCCAGCAGCGAGGACATTTTCTCTGGGGCCAACGTCCTGACTTTC. Protein product: CASSEDIFSGANVLTF.

The V and J genes are TRBV9 and TRBJ2-3; 7 bases match TRBD2. Germline loops: CDR1 SGDLS, CDR2 YYNGEE. The CDR3 contains 14 residues. After removal of 3 bases from V and 5 bases from J, the junction contained 6 bases not matched to a gene. The DNA of the CDR3 is TGTGCCAGCAGCGCGAGCGGGAAAATAGATACGCAGTATTTT. The encoded protein is CASSASGKIDTQYF.